The clone carrying this T cell receptor (beta chain) was counted only a few times. The data are from a study of blood T cells in healthy people across ages. V trimming: 9 bases; J trimming: 3 bases; junction bases outside the gene matches: 6. The CDR3 contains 14 residues. Germline V gives CDR1 MGHRA, CDR2 YSYEKL. Combining a sample-barcoded 5' primer with a J-beta primer mix, a second PCR ran for roughly 6 to 12 cycles. TCRdb used MiXCR to reprocess the 5' RACE reads, holding one entry per CDR3 protein. The profile covers some 1.4 million distinct CDR3 sequences, with approximately 42% appearing a single time and 7% to 9% taken by the ten largest.

Sequencing was performed on blood. The V and J genes are TRBV4-1 and TRBJ2-1; 9 bases are a match to TRBD2. The TCR comes from a woman between 18 and 30 years old in good health. The CDR3 coding sequence is TGCGCCAGTCGGGGCGGGGGGGTCTACAATGAGCAGTTCTTC. Its translation is CASRGGGVYNEQFF.